This is a list of T cell receptor beta chains from one sample in a study of blood T cell repertoires in COVID-19. Sequencing was performed with immunoSEQ multiplex PCR; in TCRdb, only in-frame clones are kept and a portion is missing. The sample lists approximately 97,000 clones, around 87% seen once, with roughly 5.6% in the top ten. The sequenced material came from peripheral blood. These TCRs come from a woman aged 45 to 65 with COVID-19, enrolled during active disease. Each CDR3 is given with its conserved first and last residue. Each record gives: V gene, CDR3 protein.

v_gene: TRBV19; CDR3aa: CASSTRGNTEAFF
v_gene: TRBV6-2/TRBV6-3; CDR3aa: CASSSPGGPYEQYF
v_gene: TRBV3-1/TRBV3-2; CDR3aa: CASSQEGTGVPNYGYTF
v_gene: TRBV18; CDR3aa: CASSPPAAANNEQFF
v_gene: TRBV7-9; CDR3aa: CASSPGGARGSYEQYF
v_gene: TRBV21-1; CDR3aa: CASSKAVGASGAETQYF
v_gene: TRBV1; CDR3aa: CTSSRDRGRLLYNEQFF
v_gene: TRBV12-3/TRBV12-4; CDR3aa: CASSLAKTDTQYF
v_gene: TRBV4-2; CDR3aa: CASSQVRGTYNEQFF
v_gene: TRBV2; CDR3aa: CASSEDRSNQPQHF
v_gene: TRBV30; CDR3aa: CAWSVLGGNTEAFF
v_gene: TRBV5-1; CDR3aa: CASSLGGGFRDEQYF
v_gene: TRBV13; CDR3aa: CASSADRASGNTIYF
v_gene: TRBV13; CDR3aa: CASSSDRLEQYF
v_gene: TRBV4-2; CDR3aa: CASSQEEGARNSPLHF
v_gene: TRBV19; CDR3aa: CASSIGRAGELFF
v_gene: TRBV6-2/TRBV6-3; CDR3aa: CASSYRRGGLGNEQFF
v_gene: TRBV29-1; CDR3aa: CSVDRAGGETQYF
v_gene: TRBV5-1; CDR3aa: CASSSQGGLRAEAFF
v_gene: TRBV3-1/TRBV3-2; CDR3aa: CASSRDGGQYQPQHF
v_gene: TRBV7-9; CDR3aa: CASRGTGGDTQYF
v_gene: TRBV3-1/TRBV3-2; CDR3aa: CASSQDRGNNEQFF
v_gene: TRBV15; CDR3aa: CATSNGVGADTQYF
v_gene: TRBV5-1; CDR3aa: CASSLEPGVETQYF
v_gene: TRBV4-2; CDR3aa: CASSQDFTISNQPQHF
v_gene: TRBV18; CDR3aa: CASSPPGLALSEQFF
v_gene: TRBV19; CDR3aa: CASGGVGKSNQPQHF
v_gene: TRBV2; CDR3aa: CASSSSRETQYF
v_gene: TRBV7-9; CDR3aa: CASSLSVTARSSGANVLTF
v_gene: TRBV7-6; CDR3aa: CASSLTANTEAFF
v_gene: TRBV5-1; CDR3aa: CASSLGLAGDSYNEQFF
v_gene: TRBV5-1; CDR3aa: CASSPVELRYEQYF
v_gene: TRBV12-5; CDR3aa: CASGLVIAGGTDTQYF
v_gene: TRBV7-3; CDR3aa: CASSSSGGSLDTQYF
v_gene: TRBV5-5; CDR3aa: CASSLVASGGPTDTQYF
v_gene: TRBV7-9; CDR3aa: CASSLAQGSGYGYTF
v_gene: TRBV3-1/TRBV3-2; CDR3aa: CASSQDRWVASGANVLTF
v_gene: TRBV18; CDR3aa: CASSPEELQETQYF
v_gene: TRBV19; CDR3aa: CASSINSANYGYTF
v_gene: TRBV28; CDR3aa: CASRSEVETQYF
v_gene: TRBV28; CDR3aa: CASSLSPRGGYTF
v_gene: TRBV7-9; CDR3aa: CASSYQGLTKGLGDEQFF
v_gene: TRBV27; CDR3aa: CASSLVTGGGYGYTF
v_gene: TRBV2; CDR3aa: CASSAIGGLGNTIYF
v_gene: TRBV10-3; CDR3aa: CAIRADISGNTIYF
v_gene: TRBV11-3; CDR3aa: CASSPGRLIPHGYTF
v_gene: TRBV27; CDR3aa: CASSLSASGGYEQYF
v_gene: TRBV10-1; CDR3aa: CASSVRVATDTQYF